Shown below are 10 T cell receptor beta chains from a single sample sequenced in a study of shared clonotypes between healthy human individuals. The naive CD8 subset, CD45RO-negative cells positively selected for CCR7, excluded terminally differentiated effector memory CD45RA+ cells. Assay: immunoSEQ multiplex PCR; the TCRdb copy retains only in-frame clones and omits some. This repertoire shows some 2 million clones, around 96% found once; its top ten account for 1% to 1.3%. Sequencing was performed on naive CD8+ T cells sorted from blood. The receptors were gathered from a man aged 18-30 years in good health.

The rearrangement links TRBV14 to TRBJ2-2, with D perhaps matching TRBD1 (6 bases). CDR3 length equals 13 residues. V dropped 1 base and J dropped 6 bases, with 6 bases sitting between them. The germline V gene has CDR1 SGHDN and CDR2 FVKESK. CDR3 DNA sequence: TGTGCCAGCAGCCAAGGGGGGCCCGGGGAGCTGTTTTTT. Its translation: CASSQGGPGELFF. Looking up the rest from reference TRBV14 and TRBJ2-2 gives the full variable domain: EAGVTQFPSHSVIEKGQTVTLRCDPISGHDNLYWYRRVMGKEIKFLLHFVKESKQDESGMPNNRFLAERTGGTYSTLKVQPAELEDSGVYFCASSQGGPGELFFGEGSRLTVL.

V gene TRBV7-6 combines with J gene TRBJ1-1, with D possibly TRBD1 on 5 matching bases. The CDR3 is made up of 14 amino acids. The V and J ends lost 5 bases and 4 bases respectively, with 14 bases between them. Germline assignment: CDR1 SGHVS and CDR2 FNYEAQ. The DNA of the CDR3 is TGTGCCAGCAGCCCAGGGACGGGCGGCACTGAAGCTTTCTTT. Its protein is CASSPGTGGTEAFF.

The chain employs TRBV27 and TRBJ2-5; D unclear. The CDR3 is 12 residues long. V lost 4 bases to trimming and J lost 5 bases, with 8 bases between them. Germline assignment: CDR1 MNHEY and CDR2 SMNVEV (reference sequence). The CDR3 sequence: CASSYDGETQYF. In DNA, the CDR3 is TGTGCCAGCAGTTATGATGGGGAGACCCAGTACTTC.

The chain couples TRBV6-5 to TRBJ2-1, with D possibly being TRBD2 (6 bases). The CDR3 consists of 15 residues. Deletions cut 2 bases from V and 9 bases from J, with 17 bases between. Germline CDR1 reads MNHEY; CDR2 reads SVGAGI. The CDR3 region has the DNA TGTGCCAGCAGTTACGGCGGGGAAGGGGTAGGTGAGCAGTTCTTC. As protein: CASSYGGEGVGEQFF.

The chain recombines TRBV11-2 with TRBJ2-7, with D perhaps assigned TRBD1 or TRBD2 (5 bases each). The V end was cut by 8 bases, the J end by 4 bases, with 15 bases between. This CDR3 region has 13 residues. Germline CDR1 and CDR2: SGHAT and FQNNGV. The CDR3 region is CASSQGESYEQYF. The CDR3 nucleotides read TGTGCCAGCTCCCAGGGAGAGTCTTACGAGCAGTACTTC.

This clone has only one observation. The DNA for the CDR3 is TGTGCCAGCAGCTGCAAATTTTATCAGGAGCCCTGTGACTATGGCTACACCTTC. Translated, it gives CASSCKFYQEPCDYGYTF. V and J are TRBV5-6 and TRBJ1-2; D is undetermined. Germline CDR1 reads SGHDT; CDR2 reads YYEEEE. V lost 3 bases, J lost 3 bases, and 24 bases lay in between. CDR3 length: 18 amino acids.

This sequence joins TRBV4-2 and TRBJ2-7, with D possibly matching TRBD1 (5 bases). V was pared by 1 base and J by 0 bases, with 7 bases between. The CDR3 consists of 14 residues. Germline V gene sequence: CDR1 LGHNA, CDR2 YNFKEQ. Here the CDR3 reads CASSQAGNSYEQYF. The CDR3 coding sequence is TGTGCCAGCAGCCAAGCAGGGAACTCCTACGAGCAGTACTTC.

The chain carries TRBV7-9 and TRBJ2-1, with TRBD2 matching 16 bases. V was pared by 0 bases and J by 9 bases, with 2 bases of the junction left unmatched. The germline V gene has CDR1 SEHNR and CDR2 FQNEAQ (reference sequence). The CDR3 spans 16 residues. In DNA, the CDR3 is TGTGCCAGCAGCTTAGCAGGGACTAGCGGGAGGGGTGAGCAGTTCTTC. Amino acid sequence: CASSLAGTSGRGEQFF.

Details on this clone: Other DNA variants within this sample encode the same CDR3. The CDR3 sequence: CASSVVDMNTEAFF. DNA of the CDR3: TGTGCCAGCAGCGTAGTGGACATGAACACTGAAGCTTTCTTT. V and J are TRBV9 and TRBJ1-1; tentatively, D is TRBD1 (5 bases). This CDR3 has 14 amino acids. Germline CDR1 SGDLS, CDR2 YYNGEE. Trimming shortened V by 0 bases and J by 0 bases, and 6 bases separated the two germline ends.

J is TRBJ1-5 and V is TRBV2; D might be TRBD1 (5 bases). V was pared by 0 bases and J by 6 bases, with 18 bases between. Germline loops: CDR1 SNHLY, CDR2 FYNNEI. The length of the CDR3 is 17 residues. The CDR3 DNA is TGTGCCAGCAGTGAAGCGCTTCTGGGGCAGGGAGGTCAGCCCCAGCATTTT. This translates into CASSEALLGQGGQPQHF.